The 29 T cell receptor beta chains given below trace back to one sample, sequenced in a study of blood T cell repertoires in COVID-19. The table came from immunoSEQ multiplex PCR; TCRdb's copy has only in-frame clones and leaves some out. This sample has about 60,000 clones, with 85% to 90% found just once. Sample: peripheral blood. The source is a man aged 55-75 years with acute or convalescent COVID-19.

This clone was seen once. V usage is TRBV28 and J usage is TRBJ2-1; 10 bases map to TRBD1. The CDR3 has 16 residues. V was clipped by 6 bases and J by 8 bases; unmatched bases: 13. Germline V CDR1 and CDR2: MDHEN, SYDVKM. The CDR3 DNA sequence: TGTGCCAGCAGCATAAGTGGACAGGGGGTTGTCTATGAGCAGTTCTTC. This codes for CASSISGQGVVYEQFF.

The rearrangement links TRBV11-3 to TRBJ2-5, with D perhaps TRBD2 (6 bases). This CDR3 spans 13 amino acids. Trimming took off 8 bases at V and 5 bases at J, with 15 bases between the two ends. Germline CDR1 SGHNT, CDR2 YENEEA. CDR3 residues: CASGQGGTETQYF. DNA of the CDR3: TGTGCCAGCGGGCAGGGAGGCACGGAGACCCAGTACTTC.

About this clone: The identical CDR3 is also encoded by other nucleotide sequences in the sample. The chain has TRBV9 and TRBJ1-1; D might be TRBD1 (6 bases). The CDR3 runs to 13 residues. Germline CDR1 is SGDLS and CDR2 is YYNGEE. V lost 4 bases to trimming and J lost 5 bases, with 12 bases between them. The CDR3 region is CASSPQGGTEAFF. The CDR3 coding sequence is TGTGCCAGCAGCCCACAGGGTGGTACTGAAGCTTTCTTT.

J is TRBJ1-3 and V is TRBV18; maybe TRBD1 (5 bases). The CDR3 spans 15 residues. Germline V gene lookup returns CDR1 KGHSH and CDR2 LQKENI. V was cut by 3 bases and J by 7 bases, with 16 bases left in between. The CDR3 loop is CASSPGGTGGNTIYF. The CDR3 region has the DNA TGTGCCAGCTCACCGGGCGGGACCGGGGGGAACACCATATATTTT.

This clone turned up a few times. The chain carries TRBV18 and TRBJ2-7; 11 bases match TRBD1. The CDR3 contains 15 residues. The ends lost 6 bases at V and 2 bases at J; junction bases unmatched: 6. Germline lookup yields CDR1 KGHSH and CDR2 LQKENI. The CDR3 sequence: CASSLGTGGTYEQYF. The CDR3 coding sequence is TGTGCCAGCTCCCTCGGGACAGGGGGTACCTACGAGCAGTACTTC.

The chain links TRBV5-5 to TRBJ2-7, with 8 positions matching TRBD2. V was pared by 0 bases and J by 0 bases, with 11 bases of the junction left unmatched. In germline, CDR1 is SGHKS, CDR2 YYEKEE (reference sequence). The CDR3 has 18 amino acids. The CDR3 coding sequence is TGTGCCAGCAGCTTGGCCGCCTCTAGCGGGCGCAGCTCCTACGAGCAGTACTTC. This translates into CASSLAASSGRSSYEQYF.

This clone was seen once. This chain joins TRBV4-3 and TRBJ2-7, with TRBD2 matching over 7 bases. Germline-derived CDR1 and CDR2 are LGHNA and YSLEER. V lost 3 bases, J lost 4 bases, and 6 bases stayed unmatched. The CDR3 loop spans 14 amino acids. For the CDR3, the DNA is TGCGCCAGCAGCCATGCTGGGACTACGTACGAGCAGTACTTC. The encoded protein is CASSHAGTTYEQYF.

Note on this clone: Other DNA sequences within the sample encode an identical CDR3. The chain uses TRBV7-8 and TRBJ1-2, with a tentative D call TRBD1 (6 bases). Trimming shortened V by 1 base and J by 8 bases, and 14 bases separated the two germline ends. Per the germline V gene, CDR1 is SGHVS and CDR2 is FQNEAQ. The CDR3 loop spans 14 amino acids. The CDR3 DNA sequence: TGTGCCAGCAGCTTAGATCGGACAGCTTTGGGCTACACCTTC. Translation: CASSLDRTALGYTF. Full variable domain (remainder filled in from reference TRBV7-8 and TRBJ1-2): GAGVSQSPRYKVAKRGQDVALRCDPISGHVSLFWYQQALGQGPEFLTYFQNEAQLDKSGLPSDRFFAERPEGSVSTLKIQRTQQEDSAVYLCASSLDRTALGYTFGSGTRLTVV.

A single count supports this clone. The chain uses TRBV6-2 or TRBV6-3 and TRBJ2-7, with D unclear. The germline V gene encodes CDR1 MNHEY and CDR2 SVGEGT. The CDR3 spans 16 residues. V lost 4 bases to trimming and J lost 0 bases, with 16 bases between them. The CDR3 region has the DNA TGTGCCAGCAGTTGGAGTCCTCCCCGGGTCTCCTACGAGCAGTACTTC. Protein sequence: CASSWSPPRVSYEQYF.

The chain recombines TRBV7-9 with TRBJ2-1; the D gene is possibly TRBD2 (6 bases). Germline V gives CDR1 SEHNR, CDR2 FQNEAQ (reference sequence). This CDR3 is built from 15 residues. The germline V and J ends were trimmed by 6 bases and 6 bases, with 18 bases remaining between them. CDR3 DNA: TGTGCCAGCAGTCCTTCCATGGGGGGAGCCAATGAGCAGTTCTTC. It encodes CASSPSMGGANEQFF. Drawing the rest from reference TRBV7-9 and TRBJ2-1, the complete variable domain is DTGVSQNPRHKITKRGQNVTFRCDPISEHNRLYWYRQTLGQGPEFLTYFQNEAQLEKSRLLSDRFSAERPKGSFSTLEIQRTEQGDSAMYLCASSPSMGGANEQFFGPGTRLTVL.

This chain connects TRBV24-1 to TRBJ2-2; D perhaps matches TRBD2 (6 bases). The CDR3 consists of 13 residues. The germline gives CDR1 KGHDR, CDR2 SFDVKD. Trimming took off 3 bases at V and 7 bases at J, with 8 bases between the two ends. This CDR3 reads CATSDGGFGELFF. The CDR3 DNA sequence: TGTGCCACCAGTGATGGGGGGTTCGGGGAGCTGTTTTTT.

This clone was seen just once. V gene TRBV6-2 or TRBV6-3 combines with J gene TRBJ2-5; 7 bases match TRBD1. V dropped 5 bases and J dropped 2; count of bases not matched to a gene: 11. Germline CDR1 is MNHEY and CDR2 is SVGEGT. The CDR3 is made up of 16 amino acids. The CDR3 region has the DNA TGTGCCAGCAGTGACCTTCTGGGCAGGGGGCAAGAGACCCAGTACTTC. Protein sequence: CASSDLLGRGQETQYF.

The rearrangement joins TRBV28 to TRBJ1-1; perhaps TRBD1 as D (6 bases). Trimming pared 7 bases from V and 0 bases from J, leaving 12 bases between. The CDR3 sequence is 14 residues long. Per the germline V gene, CDR1 is MDHEN and CDR2 is SYDVKM. DNA of the CDR3: TGTGCCAGCACCCGGACAGTAGTGAACACTGAAGCTTTCTTT. This sequence encodes CASTRTVVNTEAFF.

V is TRBV19 and J is TRBJ2-1, with a possible D match to TRBD2 (6 bases). In germline, CDR1 is LNHDA, CDR2 SQIVND (reference sequence). CDR3 length equals 14 residues. The V and J ends lost 5 bases and 9 bases respectively, with 17 bases between them. The CDR3 DNA sequence: TGTGCCAGTAGTCCCGGGCGGGGTTTAGGTGAGCAGTTCTTC. Encoded protein: CASSPGRGLGEQFF. Using reference TRBV19 and TRBJ2-1 for the parts outside the CDR3, the full variable domain is DGGITQSPKYLFRKEGQNVTLSCEQNLNHDAMYWYRQDPGQGLRLIYYSQIVNDFQKGDIAEGYSVSREKKESFPLTVTSAQKNPTAFYLCASSPGRGLGEQFFGPGTRLTVL.

This clone was picked up a small number of times. The V call is TRBV5-1, the J call TRBJ1-5, with 8 bases matching TRBD1. V lost 1 base to trimming and J lost 6 bases; unmatched junction nucleotides: 6. Per germline, CDR1 SGHRS and CDR2 YFSETQ. This CDR3 spans 15 amino acids. In DNA, the CDR3 is TGCGCCAGCAGCTTGAATGGACAGGGTGGTCAGCCCCAGCATTTT. Its protein is CASSLNGQGGQPQHF.

This clone was seen more than once but under ten times. The chain links TRBV2 to TRBJ2-3; 7 bases match TRBD2. The germline CDR1 and CDR2 sequences are SNHLY and FYNNEI. V gave up 5 bases and J gave up 0 bases; unmatched junction bases: 5. The CDR3 is 15 amino acids. CDR3 region: CASSHLAASTDTQYF. The DNA of the CDR3 is TGTGCCAGCAGTCATCTAGCGGCTAGCACAGATACGCAGTATTTT. Using reference TRBV2 and TRBJ2-3 for the parts outside the CDR3, the full variable domain is EPEVTQTPSHQVTQMGQEVILRCVPISNHLYFYWYRQILGQKVEFLVSFYNNEISEKSEIFDDQFSVERPDGSNFTLKIRSTKLEDSAMYFCASSHLAASTDTQYFGPGTRLTVL.

The chain joins TRBV5-1 to TRBJ1-4, with 9 bases fitting TRBD1. V trimming: 7 bases; J trimming: 4 bases; junction bases outside the gene matches: 17. Germline V gene lookup returns CDR1 SGHRS and CDR2 YFSETQ. The CDR3 extends over 18 amino acids. CDR3 nucleotide sequence: TGCGCCAGCCGGGCGGCACAGGGGGCAGTCGGAGTTAATGAAAAACTGTTTTTT. It yields the protein CASRAAQGAVGVNEKLFF.

The gene calls are TRBV6-4 and TRBJ2-2, with TRBD1 matching 9 bases. The V and J ends lost 0 bases and 13 bases, in that order; junction bases with no gene match: 3. Germline-derived CDR1 and CDR2 are MRHNA and SNTAGT. The CDR3 spans 13 residues. In nucleotides, the CDR3 is TGTGCCAGCAGTGACTCGGGACAGGGTTTGCTGTTTTTT. This encodes CASSDSGQGLLFF.

The chain couples TRBV7-2 to TRBJ1-4; D uncertain. The CDR3 length is 14 residues. Germline CDR1 and CDR2: SGHTA and FQGNSA. Trimming left V 7 bases short and J 3 bases short, with 12 bases between. The DNA of the CDR3 is TGTGCCAGCACCACGGACTCCGCTAATGAAAAACTGTTTTTT. It encodes CASTTDSANEKLFF.

The gene calls are TRBV19 and TRBJ1-1; no firm D call. Germline V CDR1 and CDR2: LNHDA, SQIVND (reference sequence). CDR3 length: 13 amino acids. The V gene lost 5 bases and the J gene lost 0 bases, with 7 bases spanning the gap. CDR3 loop: CASSSGMNTEAFF. CDR3 sequence (DNA): TGTGCCAGTAGTTCCGGTATGAACACTGAAGCTTTCTTT.

The genes are TRBV7-6 and TRBJ1-3; 10 bases agree with TRBD1. Germline values: CDR1 SGHVS, CDR2 FNYEAQ. V lost 5 bases and J lost 3; bases outside the gene matches: 4. The CDR3 has 15 amino acids. CDR3 DNA: TGTGCCAGCAGCCGCGGGACAGGGGTTGGAAACACCATATATTTT. Its protein product is CASSRGTGVGNTIYF.

The V and J genes are TRBV30 and TRBJ1-1, with D possibly matching TRBD1 (5 bases). V lost 0 bases, J lost 0 bases, and 17 bases lay in between. Germline values: CDR1 GTSNPN, CDR2 SVGIG (reference sequence). The CDR3 extends over 17 amino acids. CDR3 in amino acids: CAWSVLRQGSMNTEAFF. In DNA form, the CDR3 reads TGTGCCTGGAGTGTACTTCGGCAGGGCAGCATGAACACTGAAGCTTTCTTT.

This chain connects TRBV3-1 (or the pseudogene TRBV3-2) to TRBJ2-7, with 8 bases identical to TRBD1. CDR1 and CDR2 from the germline V gene are LGHDT and YNNKEL (reference sequence). Losses at the gene ends were 6 bases for V and 5 bases for J; bases not matched to a gene: 18. The CDR3 length is 17 residues. The CDR3: CASSPYEPGGIGNEQYF. CDR3 bases: TGTGCCAGCAGTCCTTACGAGCCAGGGGGCATAGGCAACGAGCAGTACTTC.

This chain links TRBV6-2 or TRBV6-3 with TRBJ1-5; 8 bases are shared with TRBD1. The CDR3 covers 14 residues. Per germline, CDR1 MNHEY and CDR2 SVGEGT. V trimming: 6 bases; J trimming: 7 bases; junction bases outside the gene matches: 8. DNA of the CDR3: TGTGCCAGCAGCATTGGACAGGGAAGACAGCCCCAGCATTTT. Translated: CASSIGQGRQPQHF.

The genes are TRBV6-2 or TRBV6-3 and TRBJ1-5; D gene unclear. V lost 2 bases to trimming and J lost 2 bases, with 10 bases between them. The germline V gene has CDR1 MNHEY and CDR2 SVGEGT. The CDR3 loop spans 15 amino acids. The CDR3 region has the DNA TGTGCCAGCAGTTACGCAGGAATGGGCAATCAGCCCCAGCATTTT. This gives the protein CASSYAGMGNQPQHF.

The chain is built from TRBV5-1 and TRBJ2-3; D may be TRBD1 (6 bases). CDR1 and CDR2 (germline): SGHRS, YFSETQ. Trimming left V 4 bases short and J 2 bases short, with 17 bases between. CDR3 length: 16 residues. This CDR3 reads CASSVDRPSSTDTQYF. CDR3 DNA sequence: TGCGCCAGCAGCGTCGACAGGCCAAGCTCCACAGATACGCAGTATTTT. Full variable domain (outside the CDR3, taken from reference TRBV5-1 and TRBJ2-3): KAGVTQTPRYLIKTRGQQVTLSCSPISGHRSVSWYQQTPGQGLQFLFEYFSETQRNKGNFPGRFSGRQFSNSRSEMNVSTLELGDSALYLCASSVDRPSSTDTQYFGPGTRLTVL.

The chain has TRBV15 and TRBJ1-6; 10 positions agree with TRBD1. This CDR3 contains 16 residues. V lost 5 bases, J lost 9 bases, and 10 bases stayed unmatched. Germline CDR1 and CDR2: LNHNV and YYDKDF (reference sequence). The CDR3 nucleotides read TGTGCCACCAGCCCCCGGACAGGGGGATATGGTTCACCCCTCCACTTT. Residues: CATSPRTGGYGSPLHF.

Only one count was recorded for this clone. CDR3 nucleotide sequence: TGTGCCAGCAGCGGACTAGCGGGAGAAGAGACCCAGTACTTC. Amino acids: CASSGLAGEETQYF. The V and J genes are TRBV9 and TRBJ2-5, with 12 bases lining up with TRBD2. From germline, CDR1 is SGDLS and CDR2 YYNGEE. CDR3 size: 14 residues. Germline trimming cut 3 bases from V and 3 bases from J; bases unmatched to any gene: 0.

The chain combines TRBV9 with TRBJ2-3; TRBD2 matches at 11 bases. Trimming cost V 4 bases and J 5 bases; bases outside gene matches: 9. CDR1 SGDLS and CDR2 YYNGEE come from the germline V gene. CDR3 length: 16 residues. CDR3 DNA sequence: TGTGCCAGCAGCACAAGTCCCGGGACTAGCGGAGATACGCAGTATTTT. Protein: CASSTSPGTSGDTQYF.